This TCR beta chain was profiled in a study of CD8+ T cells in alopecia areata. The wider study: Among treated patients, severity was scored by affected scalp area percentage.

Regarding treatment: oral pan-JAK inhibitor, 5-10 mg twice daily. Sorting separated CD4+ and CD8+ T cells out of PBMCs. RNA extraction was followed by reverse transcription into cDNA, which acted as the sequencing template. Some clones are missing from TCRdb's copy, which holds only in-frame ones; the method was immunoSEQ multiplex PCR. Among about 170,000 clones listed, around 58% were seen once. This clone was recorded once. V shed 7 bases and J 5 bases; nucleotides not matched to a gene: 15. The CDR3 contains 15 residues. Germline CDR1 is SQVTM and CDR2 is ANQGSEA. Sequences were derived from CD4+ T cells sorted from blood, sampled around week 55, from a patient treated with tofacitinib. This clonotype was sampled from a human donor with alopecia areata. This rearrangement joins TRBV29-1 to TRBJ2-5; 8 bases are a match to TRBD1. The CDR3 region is CSAKPGTGRRETQYF. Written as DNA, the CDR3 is TGCAGCGCAAAGCCCGGGACAGGAAGGCGCGAGACCCAGTACTTC.